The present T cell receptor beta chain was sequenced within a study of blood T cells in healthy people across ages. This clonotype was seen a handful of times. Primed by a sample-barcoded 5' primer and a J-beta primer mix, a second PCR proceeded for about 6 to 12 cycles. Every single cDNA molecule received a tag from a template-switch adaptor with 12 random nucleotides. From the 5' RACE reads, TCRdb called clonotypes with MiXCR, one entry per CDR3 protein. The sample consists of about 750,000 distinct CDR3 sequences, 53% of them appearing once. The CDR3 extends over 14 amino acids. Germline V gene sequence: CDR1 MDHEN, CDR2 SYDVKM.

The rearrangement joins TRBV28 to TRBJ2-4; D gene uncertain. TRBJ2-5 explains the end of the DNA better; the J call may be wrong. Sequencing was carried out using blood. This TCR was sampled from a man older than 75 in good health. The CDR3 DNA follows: TGTGCCAGCAGCCAGACGTGGGGACAAGAGACCCAGTACTTC. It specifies CASSQTWGQETQYF.